This T cell receptor beta chain came from a study of blood T cell repertoires in COVID-19. Turning to the study itself: The analysed material was cDNA or gDNA that came from T cells, B-cell-depleted T cells, or PBMCs.

In the authors' workflow: Counts of nucleated cells, estimated from reference gene primer amplification, were obtained. Sequencing used immunoSEQ multiplex PCR; TCRdb keeps in-frame clones, though not all of them. V, J and clone size derive from that table, while D and trimming were established from the DNA sequence. The sample contains 150,000 to 200,000 clones, 70% to 90% of which appear only once. The sequencing input was peripheral blood. This sequence was found in a man in his 60s with active or convalescent COVID-19.

Here the CDR3 reads CAISEFSGGARNEQFF. CDR3 in DNA: TGTGCCATCAGTGAGTTTAGCGGGGGGGCCAGGAATGAGCAGTTCTTC. The rearrangement links TRBV10-3 to TRBJ2-1; 11 bases agree with TRBD2. CDR1 is ENHRY, CDR2 SYGVKD, per germline. With 1 base clipped from V and 7 bases from J, the junction kept 6 bases outside the gene matches. The CDR3 length is 16 residues.